The sample holds a few counts of the clone carrying this T cell receptor beta chain. Its cognate antigen is unknown. The sample is drawn from a study of beta chain features in type 1 diabetes. Study-wide background: Examination covered around 100 million sorted cells spanning all samples. General study results and limits: There was a possibility that cDNA sequencing over-represented cells with high TCR expression.

Cell sorting via CD45RO/CCR7/CD25/CD127/CD95/CD27 was performed to obtain CD4+ naive, central memory, regulatory and stem cell-like memory cells. Expressed TCRB transcripts were sequenced because the isolated RNA had all been reverse transcribed beforehand. Method: immunoSEQ multiplex PCR; TCRdb's copy keeps in-frame clones and lacks some. In the table there are 300,000 to 450,000 clones, around 19% of which are singletons. Germline-derived CDR1 and CDR2 are SQVTM and ANQGSEA. V shed 5 bases and J 11 bases; nucleotides not matched to a gene: 5. CDR3 length: 12 amino acids. This sequence was found in a woman between 18 and 29 years old in good health. The chain is built from TRBV29-1 and TRBJ1-5; 11 bases line up with TRBD1. The sample comprised naive CD4+ T cells from blood. CDR3 nucleotides: TGCAGCGTTCGGGACAGGGGGAGTGCCCAGCATTTT. Its translation: CSVRDRGSAQHF.